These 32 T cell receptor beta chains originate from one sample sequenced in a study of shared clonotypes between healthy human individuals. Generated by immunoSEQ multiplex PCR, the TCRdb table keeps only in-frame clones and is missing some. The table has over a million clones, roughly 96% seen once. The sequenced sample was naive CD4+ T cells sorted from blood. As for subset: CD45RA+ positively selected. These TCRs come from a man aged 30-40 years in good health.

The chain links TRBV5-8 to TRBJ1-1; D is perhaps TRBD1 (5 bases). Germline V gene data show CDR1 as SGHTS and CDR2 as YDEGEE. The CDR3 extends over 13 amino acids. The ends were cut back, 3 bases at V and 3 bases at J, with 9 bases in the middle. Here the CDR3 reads CASSSRADTEAFF. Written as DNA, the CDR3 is TGTGCCAGCAGCTCCAGGGCTGACACTGAAGCTTTCTTT.

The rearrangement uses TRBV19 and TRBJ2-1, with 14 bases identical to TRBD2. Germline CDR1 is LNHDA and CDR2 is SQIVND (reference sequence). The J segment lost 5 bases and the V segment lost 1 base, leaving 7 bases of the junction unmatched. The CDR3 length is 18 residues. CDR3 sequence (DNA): TGTGCCAGTAGTATAGCCCGACTAGCGGGAGGGGATGACAATGAGCAGTTCTTC. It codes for CASSIARLAGGDDNEQFF.

CDR3 nucleotide sequence: TGCGCCAGCACCCGATCGGATAGGTACCTTGAAGCTTTCTTT. Amino acid sequence: CASTRSDRYLEAFF. The chain recombines TRBV4-3 with TRBJ1-1, with unresolved D. Trimming left V 7 bases short and J 7 bases short, with 19 bases between. The CDR3 runs to 14 residues. The germline V gene has CDR1 LGHNA and CDR2 YSLEER.

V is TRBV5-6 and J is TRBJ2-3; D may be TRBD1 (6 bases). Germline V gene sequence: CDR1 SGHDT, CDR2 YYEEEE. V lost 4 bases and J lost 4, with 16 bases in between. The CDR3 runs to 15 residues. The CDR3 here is CASSPGQKRADTQYF. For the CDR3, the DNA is TGTGCCAGCAGCCCAGGACAGAAGAGGGCAGATACGCAGTATTTT. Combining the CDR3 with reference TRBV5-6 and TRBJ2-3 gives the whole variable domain DAGVTQSPTHLIKTRGQQVTLRCSPKSGHDTVSWYQQALGQGPQFIFQYYEEEERQRGNFPDRFSGHQFPNYSSELNVNALLLGDSALYLCASSPGQKRADTQYFGPGTRLTVL.

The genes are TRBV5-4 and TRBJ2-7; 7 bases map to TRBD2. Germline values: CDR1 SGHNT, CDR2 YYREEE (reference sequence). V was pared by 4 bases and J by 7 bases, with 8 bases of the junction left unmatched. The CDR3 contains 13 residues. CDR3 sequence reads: CASSGGGSLEQYF. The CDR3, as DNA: TGTGCCAGCAGCGGGGGGGGATCGCTGGAGCAGTACTTC.

CDR3 amino acids: CASTFTEGRGGYTF. CDR3 nucleotides: TGCGCCAGCACGTTTACAGAGGGTAGAGGTGGCTACACCTTC. V is TRBV5-1 and J is TRBJ1-2; D uncertain. With 6 bases removed from V and 7 bases from J, the gap between germline ends came to 19 bases. The CDR3 totals 14 residues. CDR1 and CDR2 from the germline V gene are SGHRS and YFSETQ.

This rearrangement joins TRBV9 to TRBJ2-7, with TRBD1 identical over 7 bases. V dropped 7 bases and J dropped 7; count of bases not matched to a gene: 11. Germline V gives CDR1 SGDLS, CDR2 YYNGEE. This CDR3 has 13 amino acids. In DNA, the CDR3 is TGTGCCAGCTCGGGACAGCCCTGGCGGGAGCAGTACTTC. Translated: CASSGQPWREQYF.

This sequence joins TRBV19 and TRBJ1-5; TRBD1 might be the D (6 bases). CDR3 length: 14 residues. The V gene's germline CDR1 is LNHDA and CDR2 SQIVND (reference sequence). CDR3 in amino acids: CGTSGRPGVQPQHF. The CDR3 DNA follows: TGTGGGACGTCCGGGCGACCAGGGGTTCAGCCCCAGCATTTT. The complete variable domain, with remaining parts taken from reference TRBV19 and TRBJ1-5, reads DGGITQSPKYLFRKEGQNVTLSCEQNLNHDAMYWYRQDPGQGLRLIYYSQIVNDFQKGDIAEGYSVSREKKESFPLTVTSAQKNPTAFYLCGTSGRPGVQPQHFGDGTRLSIL.

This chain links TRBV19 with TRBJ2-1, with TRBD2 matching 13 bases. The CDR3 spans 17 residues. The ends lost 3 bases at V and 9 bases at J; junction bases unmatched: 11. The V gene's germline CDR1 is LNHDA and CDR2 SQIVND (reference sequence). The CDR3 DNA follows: TGTGCCAGTAGTATTGAGAGGACTAGCGGGAGAGTAACTGAGCAGTTCTTC. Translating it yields CASSIERTSGRVTEQFF.

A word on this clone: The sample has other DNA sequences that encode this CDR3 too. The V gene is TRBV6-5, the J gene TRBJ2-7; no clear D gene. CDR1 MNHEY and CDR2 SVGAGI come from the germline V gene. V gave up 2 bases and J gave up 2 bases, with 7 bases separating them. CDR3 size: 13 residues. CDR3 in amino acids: CASSYDRTYEQYF. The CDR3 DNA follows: TGTGCCAGCAGTTACGATAGAACCTACGAGCAGTACTTC.

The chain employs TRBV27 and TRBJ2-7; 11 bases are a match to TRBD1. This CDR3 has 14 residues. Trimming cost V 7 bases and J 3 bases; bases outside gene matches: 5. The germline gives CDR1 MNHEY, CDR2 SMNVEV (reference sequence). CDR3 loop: CASKTGTGGYEQYF. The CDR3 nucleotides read TGTGCCAGCAAAACCGGGACAGGGGGCTACGAGCAGTACTTC.

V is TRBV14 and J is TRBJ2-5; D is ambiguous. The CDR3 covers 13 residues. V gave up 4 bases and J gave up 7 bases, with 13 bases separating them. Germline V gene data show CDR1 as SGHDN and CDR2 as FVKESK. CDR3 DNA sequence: TGTGCCAGCAGCCCCTCCGCCTTAGGGACCCAGTACTTC. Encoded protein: CASSPSALGTQYF.

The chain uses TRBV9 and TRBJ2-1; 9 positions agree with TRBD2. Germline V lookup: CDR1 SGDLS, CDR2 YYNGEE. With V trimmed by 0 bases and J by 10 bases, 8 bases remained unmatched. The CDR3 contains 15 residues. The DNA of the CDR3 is TGTGCCAGCAGCGTAGAGGCGACTAGCGGTTCAGAGCAGTTCTTC. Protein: CASSVEATSGSEQFF. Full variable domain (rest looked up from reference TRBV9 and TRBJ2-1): DSGVTQTPKHLITATGQRVTLRCSPRSGDLSVYWYQQSLDQGLQFLIQYYNGEERAKGNILERFSAQQFPDLHSELNLSSLELGDSALYFCASSVEATSGSEQFFGPGTRLTVL.

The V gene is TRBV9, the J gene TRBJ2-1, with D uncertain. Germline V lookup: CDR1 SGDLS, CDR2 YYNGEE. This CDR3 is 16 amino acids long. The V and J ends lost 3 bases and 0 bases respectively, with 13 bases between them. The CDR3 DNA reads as TGTGCCAGCAGCGCCCTCCGACCGGACTCCTACAATGAGCAGTTCTTC. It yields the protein CASSALRPDSYNEQFF.

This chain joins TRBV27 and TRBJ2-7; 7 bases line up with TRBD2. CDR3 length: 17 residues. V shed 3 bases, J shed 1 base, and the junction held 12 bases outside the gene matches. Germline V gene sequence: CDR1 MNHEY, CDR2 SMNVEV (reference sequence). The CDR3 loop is CASSLFLPSGISYEQYF. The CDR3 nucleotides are TGTGCCAGCAGTTTGTTTCTCCCTAGCGGAATTTCCTACGAGCAGTACTTC.

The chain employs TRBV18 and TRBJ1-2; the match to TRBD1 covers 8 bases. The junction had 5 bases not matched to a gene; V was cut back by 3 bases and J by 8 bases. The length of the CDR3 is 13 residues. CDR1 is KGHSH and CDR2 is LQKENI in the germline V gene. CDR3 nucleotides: TGTGCCAGCTCACCGTCCAGGGGGCAAGGCTACACCTTC. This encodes CASSPSRGQGYTF. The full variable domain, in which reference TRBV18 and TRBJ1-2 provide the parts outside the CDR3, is NAGVMQNPRHLVRRRGQEARLRCSPMKGHSHVYWYRQLPEEGLKFMVYLQKENIIDESGMPKERFSAEFPKEGPSILRIQQVVRGDSAAYFCASSPSRGQGYTFGSGTRLTVV.

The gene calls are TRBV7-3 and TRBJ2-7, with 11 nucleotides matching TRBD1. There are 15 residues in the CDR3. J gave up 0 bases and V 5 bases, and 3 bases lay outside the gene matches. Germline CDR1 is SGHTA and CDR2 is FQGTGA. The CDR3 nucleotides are TGTGCCAGCAGCCAGGACAGGGGGCCCTCCTACGAGCAGTACTTC. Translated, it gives CASSQDRGPSYEQYF.

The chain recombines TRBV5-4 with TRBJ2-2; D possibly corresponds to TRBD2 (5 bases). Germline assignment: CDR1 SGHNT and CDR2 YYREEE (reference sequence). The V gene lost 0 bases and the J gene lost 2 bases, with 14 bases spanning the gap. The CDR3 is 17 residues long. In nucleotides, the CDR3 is TGTGCCAGCAGCTTGGTGGCTTTCGGGGTCAACACCGGGGAGCTGTTTTTT. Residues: CASSLVAFGVNTGELFF.

CDR3 coding DNA: TGTGCCAGCAGCTTAGGGCCTTCAAACACTGAAGCTTTCTTT. Amino acids: CASSLGPSNTEAFF. The chain joins TRBV11-3 to TRBJ1-1; D call uncertain. This CDR3 comprises 14 residues. Germline V gene lookup returns CDR1 SGHNT and CDR2 YENEEA. Deletions cut 1 base from V and 2 bases from J, with 8 bases between. Variable domain in full (rest from reference TRBV11-3 and TRBJ1-1): EAGVVQSPRYKIIEKKQPVAFWCNPISGHNTLYWYLQNLGQGPELLIRYENEEAVDDSQLPKDRFSAERLKGVDSTLKIQPAELGDSAVYLCASSLGPSNTEAFFGQGTRLTVV.

The CDR3 DNA reads TGTGCCAGCAGCACCTCTCTCGGGACATCTACAGATACGCAGTATTTT. This encodes CASSTSLGTSTDTQYF. The chain couples TRBV28 to TRBJ2-3; TRBD1 is a possible D gene (6 bases). This CDR3 is 16 amino acids long. The V and J ends lost 6 bases and 3 bases respectively, with 19 bases between them. CDR1 is MDHEN, CDR2 SYDVKM, per germline.

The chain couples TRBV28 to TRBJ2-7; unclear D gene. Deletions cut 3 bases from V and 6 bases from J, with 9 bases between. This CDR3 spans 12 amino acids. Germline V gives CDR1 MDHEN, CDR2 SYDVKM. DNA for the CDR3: TGTGCCAGCAGTTTTGAAAGGTTCGAGCAGTACTTC. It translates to CASSFERFEQYF. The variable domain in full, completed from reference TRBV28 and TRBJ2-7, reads DVKVTQSSRYLVKRTGEKVFLECVQDMDHENMFWYRQDPGLGLRLIYFSYDVKMKEKGDIPEGYSVSREKKERFSLILESASTNQTSMYLCASSFERFEQYFGPGTRLTVT.

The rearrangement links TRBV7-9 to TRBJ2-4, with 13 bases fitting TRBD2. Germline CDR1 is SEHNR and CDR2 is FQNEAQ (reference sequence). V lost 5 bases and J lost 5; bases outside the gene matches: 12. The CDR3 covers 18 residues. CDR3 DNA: TGTGCCAGCAGCGCCTCCCTGGGACTAGCGGGAAACGAAAACATTCAGTACTTC. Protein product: CASSASLGLAGNENIQYF.

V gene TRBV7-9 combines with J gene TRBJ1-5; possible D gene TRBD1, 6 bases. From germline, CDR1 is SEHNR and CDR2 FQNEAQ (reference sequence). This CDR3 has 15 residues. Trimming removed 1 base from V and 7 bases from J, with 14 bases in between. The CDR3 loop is CASSLGGQGMQPQHF. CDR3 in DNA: TGTGCCAGCAGCTTAGGAGGGCAGGGGATGCAGCCCCAGCATTTT.

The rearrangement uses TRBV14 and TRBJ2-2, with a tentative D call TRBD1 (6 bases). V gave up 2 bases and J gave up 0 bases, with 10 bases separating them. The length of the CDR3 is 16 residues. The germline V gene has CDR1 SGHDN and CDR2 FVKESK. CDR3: CASSQRTVANTGELFF. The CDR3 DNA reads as TGTGCCAGCAGCCAAAGGACAGTTGCGAACACCGGGGAGCTGTTTTTT.

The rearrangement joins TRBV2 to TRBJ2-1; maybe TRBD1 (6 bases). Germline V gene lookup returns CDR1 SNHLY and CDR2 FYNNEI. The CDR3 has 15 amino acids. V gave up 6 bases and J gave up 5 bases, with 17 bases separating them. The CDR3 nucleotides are TGTGCCAGCAGCGGACAGTTGTCCCCCCACAATGAGCAGTTCTTC. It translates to CASSGQLSPHNEQFF. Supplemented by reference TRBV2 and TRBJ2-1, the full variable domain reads EPEVTQTPSHQVTQMGQEVILRCVPISNHLYFYWYRQILGQKVEFLVSFYNNEISEKSEIFDDQFSVERPDGSNFTLKIRSTKLEDSAMYFCASSGQLSPHNEQFFGPGTRLTVL.

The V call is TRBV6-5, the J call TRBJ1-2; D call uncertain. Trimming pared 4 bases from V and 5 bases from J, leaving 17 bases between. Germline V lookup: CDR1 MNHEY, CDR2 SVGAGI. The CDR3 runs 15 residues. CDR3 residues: CASSSTSGRLYGYTF. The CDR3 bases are TGTGCCAGCAGTTCCACCTCGGGCCGTCTGTATGGCTACACCTTC.

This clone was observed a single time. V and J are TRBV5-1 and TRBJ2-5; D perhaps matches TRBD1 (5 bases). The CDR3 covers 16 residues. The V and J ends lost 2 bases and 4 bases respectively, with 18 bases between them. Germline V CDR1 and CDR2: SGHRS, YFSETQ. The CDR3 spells CASSFSQTARAETQYF. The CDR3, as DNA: TGCGCCAGCAGCTTCAGCCAGACTGCCAGGGCAGAGACCCAGTACTTC.

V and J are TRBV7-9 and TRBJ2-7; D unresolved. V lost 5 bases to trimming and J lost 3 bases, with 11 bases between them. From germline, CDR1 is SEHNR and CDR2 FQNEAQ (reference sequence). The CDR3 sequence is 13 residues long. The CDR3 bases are TGTGCCAGCAGCCGAGAGTGGGGCTACGAGCAGTACTTC. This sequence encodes CASSREWGYEQYF. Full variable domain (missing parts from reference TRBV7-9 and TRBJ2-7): DTGVSQNPRHKITKRGQNVTFRCDPISEHNRLYWYRQTLGQGPEFLTYFQNEAQLEKSRLLSDRFSAERPKGSFSTLEIQRTEQGDSAMYLCASSREWGYEQYFGPGTRLTVT.

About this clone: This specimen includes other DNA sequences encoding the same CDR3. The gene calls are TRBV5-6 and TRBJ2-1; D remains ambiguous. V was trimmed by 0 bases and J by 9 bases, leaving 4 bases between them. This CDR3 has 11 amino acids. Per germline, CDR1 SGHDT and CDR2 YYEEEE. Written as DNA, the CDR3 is TGTGCCAGCAGCTTGGGCGGTGAGCAGTTCTTC. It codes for CASSLGGEQFF.

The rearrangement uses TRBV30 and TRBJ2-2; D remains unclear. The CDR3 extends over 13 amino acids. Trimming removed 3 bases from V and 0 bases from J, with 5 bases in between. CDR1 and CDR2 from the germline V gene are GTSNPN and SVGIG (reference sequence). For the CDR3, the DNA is TGTGCCTGGAGCGCTACGAACACCGGGGAGCTGTTTTTT. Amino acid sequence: CAWSATNTGELFF.

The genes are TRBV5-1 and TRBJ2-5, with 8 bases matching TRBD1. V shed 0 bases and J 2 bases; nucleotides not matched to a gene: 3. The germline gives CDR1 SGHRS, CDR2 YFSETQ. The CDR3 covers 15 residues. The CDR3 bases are TGCGCCAGCAGCTTGGGGGACAGGAATCAAGAGACCCAGTACTTC. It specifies CASSLGDRNQETQYF.

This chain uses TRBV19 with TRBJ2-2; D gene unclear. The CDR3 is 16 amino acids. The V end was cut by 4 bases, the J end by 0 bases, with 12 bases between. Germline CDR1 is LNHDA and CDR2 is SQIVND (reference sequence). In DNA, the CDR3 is TGTGCCAGTAGTAGGGGAATGGCGGCGAACACCGGGGAGCTGTTTTTT. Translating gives CASSRGMAANTGELFF.